Described below is a single T cell receptor beta chain sequence and its context. The data stem from a study of blood T cell repertoires in COVID-19. Trimming took 4 bases from V and 4 from J; bases not matched to a gene: 2. CDR3 length: 14 amino acids. Germline lookup yields CDR1 LGHDT and CDR2 YNNKEL (reference sequence). Profiled with immunoSEQ multiplex PCR; TCRdb holds only in-frame clones, not every one. The top ten hold 1.2% of the sample, which has approximately 220,000 clones, 75% to 90% seen once. The chain joins TRBV3-1 (or the pseudogene TRBV3-2) to TRBJ1-5; 9 nucleotides agree with TRBD1. This clonotype was sampled from a man aged 30 to 39 who had recovered from COVID-19. The sequenced material came from PBMCs or T cells enriched from blood (not recorded which). CDR3 bases: TGTGCCAGCAGCCTGGGGACAGGGAATCAGCCCCAGCATTTT. Residues: CASSLGTGNQPQHF.